This passage covers 2 T cell receptor beta chains from one sample sequenced in a study of blood T cell repertoires in COVID-19 (dated by TCRdb to the early 2020s). Receptor amplification or capture employed the immunoSEQ multiplex PCR assay. In its TCRdb copy, this immuneACCESS table keeps in-frame sequences only and misses some clones. Where compared with another copy, unresolved V genes explain less than half of these, and the others have no known cause. Counted in this sample were roughly 15,000 clones; roughly 92% of them appeared once. In total, the top ten clones hold approximately 7.7% of the sample. The sequencing input was peripheral blood. The source of these receptors is a human donor with active COVID-19. The donor label of this sample is uncertain.

CDR3 bases: TGTGCCAGCAGTTTTGATTTCGGGGGGTTCAGAAATGGAGATAGCAATCAGCCCCAGCATTTT. This translates into CASSFDFGGFRNGDSNQPQHF. The chain links TRBV28 to TRBJ1-5; the D gene is possibly TRBD1 (5 bases). This CDR3 region has 21 residues. CDR1 and CDR2 (germline): MDHEN, SYDVKM. V lost 3 bases and J lost 0, with 27 bases in between.

V usage is TRBV12-3 or TRBV12-4 and J usage is TRBJ1-1; D is undetermined. V shed 2 bases and J shed 6 bases, with 10 bases lying between them. This CDR3 has 13 residues. CDR3 amino acids: CASSLRREAEAFF. CDR3 nucleotide sequence: TGTGCCAGCAGTTTAAGGAGGGAGGCTGAAGCTTTCTTT.